Following are 14 T cell receptor beta chains from one sample sequenced in a study of blood T cell repertoires in COVID-19. The repertoire was sequenced with immunoSEQ multiplex PCR; TCRdb's copy has only in-frame clones and lacks some. Counted here are roughly 150,000 clones, 84% occurring once; the ten biggest clones make up roughly 7.2%. The sequencing input was peripheral blood. These receptors were collected from a woman aged 45-60 years in a cohort sampled during active or convalescent COVID-19.

The chain links TRBV12-5 to TRBJ1-5, with a weak D call TRBD1 (6 bases). CDR3 length: 15 amino acids. Trimming shortened V by 5 bases and J by 4 bases, and 15 bases separated the two germline ends. CDR1 is LGHNT, CDR2 FRNRAP, per germline. Here the CDR3 reads CASGPPTGFNQPQHF. Here the CDR3 DNA reads TGTGCTAGTGGTCCCCCGACAGGATTTAATCAGCCCCAGCATTTT.

This chain joins TRBV6-5 and TRBJ2-7; 10 bases match TRBD1. Unmatched junction bases numbered 10, after V lost 5 bases and J lost 6 bases. Germline CDR1 and CDR2: MNHEY and SVGAGI. The CDR3 totals 15 residues. The CDR3 loop reads CASSNDPGQGSEQYF. The CDR3 DNA is TGTGCCAGCAGTAATGATCCGGGACAGGGGTCCGAGCAGTACTTC.

The chain combines TRBV3-1 (or the pseudogene TRBV3-2) with TRBJ1-5; TRBD1 aligns across 8 bases. Germline V lookup: CDR1 LGHDT, CDR2 YNNKEL (reference sequence). This CDR3 is built from 20 residues. Trimming removed 1 base from V and 1 base from J; junction bases left unmatched: 15. CDR3 sequence: CASSQGSPVLTGASNQPQHF. DNA for the CDR3: TGTGCCAGCAGCCAAGGGTCCCCCGTACTGACAGGGGCAAGCAATCAGCCCCAGCATTTT.

The CDR3 loop reads CASSDRSGASGETQYF. The CDR3 coding sequence is TGTGCCAGCAGTGACAGGAGCGGGGCGAGTGGAGAGACCCAGTACTTC. The V and J genes are TRBV6-1 and TRBJ2-5, with 7 bases identical to TRBD2. V was pared by 3 bases and J by 4 bases, with 11 bases of the junction left unmatched. Germline CDR1 and CDR2: MNHNS and SASEGT. The length of the CDR3 is 16 residues.

V and J are TRBV9 and TRBJ1-2; 9 nucleotides line up with TRBD1. The V segment lost 3 bases and the J segment 8 bases; nucleotides outside the gene matches: 11. The CDR3 sequence is 15 residues long. Germline-derived CDR1 and CDR2 are SGDLS and YYNGEE. CDR3 DNA sequence: TGTGCCAGCAGCGCGTCCCCGGACAGGGGCAGCGGCTACACCTTC. The encoded protein is CASSASPDRGSGYTF.

This chain joins TRBV18 and TRBJ1-1, with TRBD1 identical over 8 bases. CDR3 length: 18 residues. CDR1 KGHSH and CDR2 LQKENI come from the germline V gene. V shed 2 bases, J shed 3 bases, and the junction held 14 bases outside the gene matches. The CDR3, as DNA: TGTGCCAGCTCACCAGTCCCGGGACAGGTCGGTAGGGACACTGAAGCTTTCTTT. Translating it yields CASSPVPGQVGRDTEAFF.

The chain employs TRBV30 and TRBJ1-2; TRBD1 matches 7 bases. V was pared by 2 bases and J by 8 bases, with 8 bases of the junction left unmatched. The CDR3 is 13 residues long. Per germline, CDR1 GTSNPN and CDR2 SVGIG (reference sequence). CDR3: CAWSPQGGAGYTF. The CDR3 bases are TGTGCCTGGAGTCCTCAGGGGGGCGCCGGCTACACCTTC.

The rearrangement uses TRBV10-3 and TRBJ2-3, with 10 bases lining up with TRBD2. With 7 bases clipped from V and 2 bases from J, the junction kept 3 bases outside the gene matches. This CDR3 has 14 amino acids. From germline, CDR1 is ENHRY and CDR2 SYGVKD. For the CDR3, the DNA is TGTGCCATCAACAGCGGGGGGGACACAGATACGCAGTATTTT. This codes for CAINSGGDTDTQYF.

The chain couples TRBV3-1 (or the pseudogene TRBV3-2) to TRBJ1-1, with 8 bases lining up with TRBD1. This CDR3 is built from 13 residues. Germline CDR1 reads LGHDT; CDR2 reads YNNKEL (reference sequence). With V trimmed by 1 base and J by 10 bases, 5 bases remained unmatched. The CDR3 DNA reads as TGTGCCAGCAGCCAAGGTAGGACAGGGAGAGCTTTCTTT. Its protein is CASSQGRTGRAFF.

The chain has TRBV24-1 and TRBJ2-3, with TRBD2 matching over 9 bases. Germline loops: CDR1 KGHDR, CDR2 SFDVKD. CDR3 size: 13 residues. The V gene end was trimmed by 5 bases and the J gene end by 6 bases; junction bases not matched to a gene: 2. The CDR3 DNA reads TGTGCCACCAGTGGCCTAGCGGGGGATACGCAGTATTTT. Translation gives CATSGLAGDTQYF.

This chain connects TRBV24-1 to TRBJ2-1; 8 nucleotides align to TRBD1. The J segment lost 10 bases and the V segment lost 4 bases, leaving 5 bases of the junction unmatched. The CDR3 contains 13 residues. From germline, CDR1 is KGHDR and CDR2 SFDVKD. CDR3 residues: CATSDFDRGEQFF. The CDR3 DNA reads as TGTGCCACCAGTGACTTCGACAGGGGCGAGCAGTTCTTC.

The V gene is TRBV2, the J gene TRBJ2-3; 7 nucleotides match TRBD1. V trimming: 3 bases; J trimming: 2 bases; junction bases outside the gene matches: 8. Germline CDR1 reads SNHLY; CDR2 reads FYNNEI. The CDR3 loop spans 16 amino acids. CDR3: CASSETPQGITDTQYF. As DNA, the CDR3 is TGTGCCAGCAGTGAGACCCCACAGGGGATCACAGATACGCAGTATTTT.

V is TRBV10-3 and J is TRBJ1-2, with 8 bases identical to TRBD1. This CDR3 is 17 amino acids long. V lost 0 bases and J lost 0; bases outside the gene matches: 6. CDR1 and CDR2 from the germline V gene are ENHRY and SYGVKD. The CDR3 region is CAISESETGQANYGYTF. Here the CDR3 DNA reads TGTGCCATCAGTGAGTCAGAGACGGGACAGGCTAACTATGGCTACACCTTC.

The chain carries TRBV7-9 and TRBJ2-7; weak D call: TRBD2 (6 bases). V dropped 2 bases and J dropped 0 bases, with 11 bases sitting between them. The CDR3 is 15 amino acids. CDR1 is SEHNR, CDR2 FQNEAQ, per germline (reference sequence). The CDR3 bases are TGTGCCAGCAGCTTAATGCGGGGAAGCTCCTACGAGCAGTACTTC. Encoded protein: CASSLMRGSSYEQYF.